These 32 T cell receptor beta chains were all obtained from the same sample, sequenced in a study of cytomegalovirus exposure and HLA in healthy donors. It was with 60 Vbeta and 13 Jbeta primers that the PCR ran. Some clones are missing from TCRdb's copy, which holds only in-frame ones; the method was immunoSEQ multiplex PCR. The sample consists of roughly 120,000 clones, around 79% of them appearing once. Sequenced material: PBMCs. These TCRs come from a woman aged 40-49 years in good health and CMV-seronegative.

The chain combines TRBV19 with TRBJ1-1; no reliable D call. This CDR3 contains 14 residues. The germline gives CDR1 LNHDA, CDR2 SQIVND (reference sequence). V was clipped by 6 bases and J by 10 bases, with 21 bases between them. CDR3 region: CASRAGLLEALAFF. CDR3 in DNA: TGTGCCAGTAGAGCCGGTCTACTCGAAGCCCTAGCTTTCTTT.

This sequence joins TRBV10-3 and TRBJ2-7, with 9 bases lining up with TRBD1. This CDR3 has 15 amino acids. From germline, CDR1 is ENHRY and CDR2 SYGVKD. With V trimmed by 5 bases and J by 2 bases, 7 bases remained unmatched. The CDR3 nucleotides read TGTGCCATCAGTCACACCGGGACAGGGACCTACGAGCAGTACTTC. Amino acids: CAISHTGTGTYEQYF.

The chain employs TRBV18 and TRBJ2-3, with TRBD2 matching over 16 bases. With V trimmed by 6 bases and J by 5 bases, 5 bases remained unmatched. There are 16 residues in the CDR3. Per the germline V gene, CDR1 is KGHSH and CDR2 is LQKENI. The CDR3 coding sequence is TGTGCCAGCTCGGGGACTAGCGGGAGGGCCATAGATACGCAGTATTTT. Translated, it gives CASSGTSGRAIDTQYF.

This chain uses TRBV7-9 with TRBJ2-3; 10 nucleotides align to TRBD2. Germline V gives CDR1 SEHNR, CDR2 FQNEAQ (reference sequence). V lost 5 bases and J lost 6; bases outside the gene matches: 5. This CDR3 is built from 14 residues. The DNA for the CDR3 is TGTGCCAGCAGCCGTAGCGGGGGGATGGATACGCAGTATTTT. It translates to CASSRSGGMDTQYF.

V and J are TRBV1 and TRBJ2-2; TRBD2 was called by the table and not checked on the DNA. TRBV1 is noted as a pseudogene. The CDR3 has 18 residues. The CDR3 DNA is TGCACCAGCAGCCAAGATTCCCCCGGGACTTCGAACACCGGGGAGCTGTTTTTT. Protein: CTSSQDSPGTSNTGELFF.

This clone was seen just once. The V gene is TRBV9, the J gene TRBJ2-5, with 9 bases aligning to TRBD2. The germline V gene encodes CDR1 SGDLS and CDR2 YYNGEE. J lost 3 bases, V lost 4 bases, and 13 bases had no gene match. The CDR3 consists of 17 residues. In DNA, the CDR3 is TGTGCCAGCAGCCCTCGGGGTAGCGGGGGCCGAAAAGAGACCCAGTACTTC. Translating gives CASSPRGSGGRKETQYF. The variable domain in full, completed from reference TRBV9 and TRBJ2-5, reads DSGVTQTPKHLITATGQRVTLRCSPRSGDLSVYWYQQSLDQGLQFLIQYYNGEERAKGNILERFSAQQFPDLHSELNLSSLELGDSALYFCASSPRGSGGRKETQYFGPGTRLLVL.

The chain links TRBV9 to TRBJ2-3, with D possibly being TRBD2 (6 bases). Germline V gene data show CDR1 as SGDLS and CDR2 as YYNGEE. The CDR3 runs to 15 residues. Trimming took 2 bases from V and 3 from J, leaving 13 bases between them. CDR3 loop: CASSVTRGSTDTQYF. CDR3 bases: TGTGCCAGCAGCGTTACGCGGGGCTCTACAGATACGCAGTATTTT.

In DNA, the CDR3 is TGCGCCAGCAGCCAAGATTTGGGACTCTACACAGATACGCAGTATTTT. Translated, it gives CASSQDLGLYTDTQYF. The chain combines TRBV4-3 with TRBJ2-3, with a tentative D call TRBD2 (6 bases). V dropped 0 bases and J dropped 2 bases, with 12 bases sitting between them. The length of the CDR3 is 16 residues. Germline values: CDR1 LGHNA, CDR2 YSLEER.

The chain has TRBV7-8 and TRBJ1-4; D not resolved. With 1 base removed from V and 4 bases from J, the gap between germline ends came to 7 bases. Germline V gene lookup returns CDR1 SGHVS and CDR2 FQNEAQ. This CDR3 is 14 amino acids long. The CDR3 region is CASSLGTINEKLFF. The CDR3 DNA follows: TGTGCCAGCAGCTTAGGCACTATTAATGAAAAACTGTTTTTT.

This clone was seen only a few times. This chain uses TRBV7-6 with TRBJ2-3, with TRBD2 matching over 10 bases. V lost 4 bases, J lost 0 bases, and 10 bases stayed unmatched. Germline V gives CDR1 SGHVS, CDR2 FNYEAQ. CDR3 length: 18 amino acids. The CDR3 DNA reads as TGTGCCAGCAGCTCATTTTTGACTAGCGGGTCTAGCACAGATACGCAGTATTTT. It translates to CASSSFLTSGSSTDTQYF.

V is TRBV18 and J is TRBJ2-1, with a tentative D call TRBD2 (5 bases). The V end was cut by 3 bases, the J end by 6 bases, with 18 bases between. The V gene's germline CDR1 is KGHSH and CDR2 LQKENI. The CDR3 length is 16 residues. CDR3 DNA sequence: TGTGCCAGCTCACCTCTCTTGGGATTTGAGGGCAATGAGCAGTTCTTC. Its translation: CASSPLLGFEGNEQFF.

The chain combines TRBV6-1 with TRBJ2-1; D is possibly TRBD2 (5 bases). V lost 1 base and J lost 2, with 9 bases in between. CDR3 length: 15 amino acids. Per the germline V gene, CDR1 is MNHNS and CDR2 is SASEGT. CDR3 in DNA: TGTGCCAGCAGTGAAGACGCGGAGGCCTACAATGAGCAGTTCTTC. It encodes CASSEDAEAYNEQFF.

The chain couples TRBV18 to TRBJ1-2; the D is unclear. V lost 2 bases, J lost 0 bases, and 10 bases lay in between. Germline loops: CDR1 KGHSH, CDR2 LQKENI. There are 15 residues in the CDR3. CDR3 amino acids: CASSPYDTTNYGYTF. The CDR3 nucleotides are TGTGCCAGCTCACCATACGACACCACTAACTATGGCTACACCTTC.

This clone was seen a few times. This same CDR3 is encoded by further DNA sequences in the sample. The chain uses TRBV5-1 and TRBJ2-1; TRBD2 matches 9 bases. Germline V gene data show CDR1 as SGHRS and CDR2 as YFSETQ. The CDR3 extends over 16 amino acids. J lost 3 bases, V lost 0 bases, and 4 bases had no gene match. CDR3 in DNA: TGCGCCAGCAGCTTGGCCACTAGCGGGTTCTACAATGAGCAGTTCTTC. Translating it yields CASSLATSGFYNEQFF.

The rearrangement joins TRBV6-4 to TRBJ2-3; D call uncertain. V was trimmed by 0 bases and J by 2 bases, leaving 6 bases between them. The length of the CDR3 is 14 residues. The V gene's germline CDR1 is MRHNA and CDR2 SNTAGT. The CDR3 reads CASSDSGYTDTQYF. The DNA for the CDR3 is TGTGCCAGCAGTGACTCCGGGTACACAGATACGCAGTATTTT.

The CDR3 DNA follows: TGTGCCTCCTCGGGGCAGGGACAGGCGCCCCGATACACCTTC. This translates into CASSGQGQAPRYTF. The chain recombines TRBV19 with TRBJ1-2; the match to TRBD1 covers 8 bases. The length of the CDR3 is 14 residues. Germline trimming cut 11 bases from V and 11 bases from J; bases unmatched to any gene: 19. The germline gives CDR1 LNHDA, CDR2 SQIVND (reference sequence). The whole variable domain, filled in from reference TRBV19 and TRBJ1-2, reads DGGITQSPKYLFRKEGQNVTLSCEQNLNHDAMYWYRQDPGQGLRLIYYSQIVNDFQKGDIAEGYSVSREKKESFPLTVTSAQKNPTAFYLCASSGQGQAPRYTFGSGTRLTVV.

The rearrangement joins TRBV19 to TRBJ2-7, with a tentative D call TRBD1 (6 bases). The V end was cut by 5 bases, the J end by 3 bases, with 17 bases between. Germline values: CDR1 LNHDA, CDR2 SQIVND (reference sequence). The CDR3 is 15 residues long. The chain's CDR3 is CASSPQIQGDYEQYF. The CDR3 nucleotides read TGTGCCAGTAGTCCCCAAATACAGGGCGACTACGAGCAGTACTTC.

The chain carries TRBV5-6 and TRBJ2-7; D ambiguous. The length of the CDR3 is 12 residues. CDR1 is SGHDT and CDR2 is YYEEEE in the germline V gene. The V end lost 0 bases, the J end lost 3 bases, and 4 bases lay between the germline ends. The CDR3 here is CASSLGGYEQYF. CDR3 nucleotides: TGTGCCAGCAGCTTGGGCGGCTACGAGCAGTACTTC.

This clone was detected once. V usage is TRBV18 and J usage is TRBJ2-7; D perhaps matches TRBD1 (6 bases). The ends were cut back, 3 bases at V and 5 bases at J, with 14 bases in the middle. The CDR3 length is 14 residues. Germline CDR1 KGHSH, CDR2 LQKENI. CDR3 residues: CASSPRQASHEQYF. In DNA form, the CDR3 reads TGTGCCAGCTCACCTCGACAGGCCTCTCACGAGCAGTACTTC.

This clone has only a few counts. This chain joins TRBV5-6 and TRBJ1-2; 10 bases line up with TRBD1. V lost 4 bases to trimming and J lost 8 bases; unmatched junction nucleotides: 5. The germline V gene has CDR1 SGHDT and CDR2 YYEEEE. The CDR3 is 13 amino acids. CDR3 in DNA: TGTGCCAGCAGCAGGGGACAGGGGAACGGCTACACCTTC. This sequence encodes CASSRGQGNGYTF. The full variable domain, its missing parts supplied by reference TRBV5-6 and TRBJ1-2, is DAGVTQSPTHLIKTRGQQVTLRCSPKSGHDTVSWYQQALGQGPQFIFQYYEEEERQRGNFPDRFSGHQFPNYSSELNVNALLLGDSALYLCASSRGQGNGYTFGSGTRLTVV.

This clone turned up a few times. This sequence joins TRBV4-2 and TRBJ2-7, with 7 bases matching TRBD2. Trimming at V came to 0 bases and at J to 3 bases, leaving 5 bases not matched to a gene. This CDR3 comprises 15 residues. Germline V gene sequence: CDR1 LGHNA, CDR2 YNFKEQ. CDR3 in amino acids: CASSQELASSYEQYF. CDR3 in DNA: TGTGCCAGCAGCCAAGAACTAGCGAGTAGCTACGAGCAGTACTTC.

With regard to this clone: Other nucleotide sequences from this sample produce the same CDR3. The chain links TRBV4-1 to TRBJ2-7; TRBD1 matches 11 bases. This CDR3 spans 15 amino acids. V dropped 1 base and J dropped 3; count of bases not matched to a gene: 2. CDR1 and CDR2 from the germline V gene are MGHRA and YSYEKL. The CDR3 DNA follows: TGCGCCAGCAGCCAAGCCGGGACAGGGGGCTACGAGCAGTACTTC. It translates to CASSQAGTGGYEQYF.

The rearrangement uses TRBV19 and TRBJ1-2; TRBD1 might be the D (5 bases). The V end lost 3 bases, the J end lost 6 bases, and 5 bases lay between the germline ends. Germline V gives CDR1 LNHDA, CDR2 SQIVND (reference sequence). The CDR3 covers 11 residues. CDR3 sequence: CASSMTDGYTF. The DNA of the CDR3 is TGTGCCAGTAGTATGACAGATGGCTACACCTTC.

This rearrangement joins TRBV4-2 to TRBJ2-3, with 10 bases that match TRBD2. With V trimmed by 3 bases and J by 6 bases, 3 bases remained unmatched. Germline V gene lookup returns CDR1 LGHNA and CDR2 YNFKEQ. The CDR3 runs 14 residues. For the CDR3, the DNA is TGTGCCAGCAGCCAGGGGACTAGCGTCGATACGCAGTATTTT. Protein product: CASSQGTSVDTQYF.

The table lists this clone with a count of one. The chain has TRBV7-8 and TRBJ2-1, with a weak D call TRBD2 (7 bases). V was trimmed by 1 base and J by 0 bases, leaving 22 bases between them. This CDR3 comprises 20 residues. The germline V gene has CDR1 SGHVS and CDR2 FQNEAQ. Written as DNA, the CDR3 is TGTGCCAGCAGCTTAGGACGGGCGCGGGGGAGGGGGTCCTCCTACAATGAGCAGTTCTTC. The encoded protein is CASSLGRARGRGSSYNEQFF.

This clone was seen once. The gene calls are TRBV2 and TRBJ1-5; D uncertain. CDR1 and CDR2 (germline): SNHLY, FYNNEI. The CDR3 runs to 18 residues. V was clipped by 1 base and J by 0 bases, with 16 bases between them. The CDR3 here is CASSEGAFGSYSNQPQHF. In DNA, the CDR3 is TGTGCCAGCAGTGAAGGGGCGTTTGGGAGTTATAGCAATCAGCCCCAGCATTTT.

This clone came up a few times. This chain connects TRBV7-2 to TRBJ1-2; D might be TRBD1 (5 bases). There are 13 residues in the CDR3. CDR1 SGHTA and CDR2 FQGNSA come from the germline V gene. The V and J ends lost 5 bases and 5 bases respectively, with 12 bases between them. CDR3 coding DNA: TGTGCCAGCAGCCAAGGGGTAGGGTATGGCTACACCTTC. Protein: CASSQGVGYGYTF.

The chain employs TRBV9 and TRBJ2-1; 10 nucleotides align to TRBD2. Losses at the gene ends were 3 bases for V and 7 bases for J; bases not matched to a gene: 7. CDR1 SGDLS and CDR2 YYNGEE come from the germline V gene. This CDR3 has 15 residues. The CDR3 DNA follows: TGTGCCAGCAGCGGCCCGGGACTAGCGCTAAATGAGCAGTTCTTC. Translated: CASSGPGLALNEQFF.

This rearrangement joins TRBV13 to TRBJ2-7; 9 positions agree with TRBD1. The CDR3 covers 18 residues. J lost 6 bases, V lost 2 bases, and 17 bases had no gene match. Germline CDR1 is PRHDT and CDR2 is FYEKMQ (reference sequence). The CDR3 DNA sequence: TGTGCCAGCAGCTTAAGGGCATACCCGGGACAGGGCGGGTTCGAGCAGTACTTC. Its translation: CASSLRAYPGQGGFEQYF.

This chain uses TRBV19 with TRBJ2-3, with a tentative D call TRBD2 (5 bases). Germline CDR1 and CDR2: LNHDA and SQIVND (reference sequence). The V gene lost 4 bases and the J gene lost 5 bases, with 16 bases spanning the gap. The CDR3 has 15 amino acids. The CDR3 sequence: CASSNLRGVQDTQYF. As DNA, the CDR3 is TGTGCCAGTAGTAACCTCCGGGGAGTCCAAGATACGCAGTATTTT.

The CDR3 DNA follows: TGTGCCAGCGATCGGGGGGGCGCTCCCTACGAGCAGTACTTC. Translation gives CASDRGGAPYEQYF. The gene calls are TRBV7-2 and TRBJ2-5, with TRBD2 matching over 8 bases. The DNA end lines up better with TRBJ2-7; the J call may be wrong. The CDR3 loop spans 14 amino acids. Germline V gene sequence: CDR1 SGHTA, CDR2 FQGNSA.

V and J are TRBV5-1 and TRBJ2-5, with 8 nucleotides matching TRBD1. The CDR3 runs 14 residues. V was clipped by 6 bases and J by 1 base; unmatched bases: 5. Germline V CDR1 and CDR2: SGHRS, YFSETQ. The CDR3 DNA sequence: TGCGCCAGCACTGGACAGGGAGCCCAAGAGACCCAGTACTTC. Residues: CASTGQGAQETQYF.